These 25 T cell receptor beta chains came from one sample sequenced in a study of T cell clonotyping in hematopoietic cell transplantation. Time point denoted: recipient sample about 28 days before transplant, after cytoreduction. Profiled with immunoSEQ multiplex PCR; TCRdb holds only in-frame clones, not every one. Among tens of thousands of clones, 85% to 95% were seen once, and the ten largest hold around 1.5%. The sample consisted of peripheral blood mononuclear cells, taken before stem cell transplant. Source of these receptors: a man in his forties or fifties with chronic myeloid leukemia. Some clones in this sample may be carry-over from other donors' samples.

This chain uses TRBV9 with TRBJ1-4, with D perhaps matching TRBD1 (5 bases). Germline CDR1 is SGDLS and CDR2 is YYNGEE. Between the trimmed V and J ends, which lost 4 bases and 8 bases, there was a span of 21 bases. The CDR3 totals 16 residues. DNA for the CDR3: TGTGCCAGCAGCTCTCGAATCCGGGACTTAGAAGAAAAACTGTTTTTT. It yields the protein CASSSRIRDLEEKLFF.

The CDR3 coding sequence is TGTGCCAGCAGTTACTCAGGGACAGGGGAATTGGAGACCCAGTACTTC. Protein sequence: CASSYSGTGELETQYF. The chain uses TRBV6-5 and TRBJ2-5; TRBD1 agrees at 10 bases. The J segment lost 5 bases and the V segment lost 0 bases, leaving 6 bases of the junction unmatched. Looked up from germline, CDR1 is MNHEY and CDR2 is SVGAGI. The CDR3 covers 16 residues.

This sequence joins TRBV28 and TRBJ2-7; D gene ambiguous. Trimming stripped 2 bases from V and 4 bases from J, with 15 bases between. Germline V gene data show CDR1 as MDHEN and CDR2 as SYDVKM. CDR3 length: 15 residues. CDR3 bases: TGTGCCAGCAGTTTAGGTCCAGACCTATGGTACGAGCAGTACTTC. Translated: CASSLGPDLWYEQYF.

J is TRBJ2-2 and V is TRBV7-3; 7 positions agree with TRBD2. The CDR3 runs 14 residues. Per the germline V gene, CDR1 is SGHTA and CDR2 is FQGTGA. Germline trimming cut 5 bases from V and 5 bases from J; bases unmatched to any gene: 5. CDR3 protein: CASSLTGRTGELFF. CDR3 bases: TGTGCCAGCAGCCTTACCGGGAGGACCGGGGAGCTGTTTTTT.

V and J are TRBV30 and TRBJ1-4; D gene uncertain. The V and J ends lost 5 bases and 4 bases respectively, with 14 bases between them. Germline V gene data show CDR1 as GTSNPN and CDR2 as SVGIG (reference sequence). The CDR3 consists of 14 residues. The CDR3 protein is CAWRAEGRNEKLFF. The CDR3 DNA is TGTGCCTGGCGGGCAGAGGGCCGTAATGAAAAACTGTTTTTT.

Notes on this clone: The germline gene is not matched at one end of the junction; a read error may be the cause. The same CDR3 arises from other DNA sequences in this sample as well. The chain employs TRBV7-2 and TRBJ2-7; 9 nucleotides match TRBD2. The germline gives CDR1 SGHTA, CDR2 FQGNSA. This CDR3 comprises 14 residues. The CDR3 DNA follows: TGTGCCAGCAGCTTGGGGACTAGCAGAGGTGAGCAATACTTC. It yields the protein CASSLGTSRGEQYF.

The chain couples TRBV30 to TRBJ1-3, with D tentatively TRBD1 (5 bases). The CDR3 consists of 16 residues. Trimming left V 5 bases short and J 0 bases short, with 17 bases between. Germline values: CDR1 GTSNPN, CDR2 SVGIG (reference sequence). CDR3 amino acids: CAWVPGGGFSGNTIYF. The CDR3 nucleotides read TGTGCCTGGGTTCCCGGGGGGGGTTTCTCTGGAAACACCATATATTTT.

As to this clone: Other DNA sequences in the same sample also yield this CDR3. The chain is built from TRBV28 and TRBJ2-7; TRBD1 might be the D (6 bases). V was pared by 5 bases and J by 2 bases, with 13 bases between. This CDR3 is built from 14 residues. Germline V gives CDR1 MDHEN, CDR2 SYDVKM. CDR3 nucleotides: TGTGCCAGCAGTCTGCTCGGACAGACCTACGAGCAGTACTTC. Protein product: CASSLLGQTYEQYF. Looking up the rest from reference TRBV28 and TRBJ2-7 gives the full variable domain: DVKVTQSSRYLVKRTGEKVFLECVQDMDHENMFWYRQDPGLGLRLIYFSYDVKMKEKGDIPEGYSVSREKKERFSLILESASTNQTSMYLCASSLLGQTYEQYFGPGTRLTVT.

This clone was seen only once. The chain carries TRBV9 and TRBJ2-5, with D tentatively TRBD1 or TRBD2 (5 bases each). Germline lookup yields CDR1 SGDLS and CDR2 YYNGEE. Trimming pared 4 bases from V and 0 bases from J, leaving 16 bases between. This CDR3 contains 16 residues. The CDR3 nucleotides read TGTGCCAGCAGCTCGGGGACCACCACCTACCAAGAGACCCAGTACTTC. It specifies CASSSGTTTYQETQYF.

This clone is medium-sized in the sample. The chain's CDR3 is CASSFWNNPTNEKLFF. CDR3 sequence (DNA): TGTGCCAGCAGCTTTTGGAATAACCCGACTAATGAAAAACTGTTTTTT. The genes are TRBV7-8 and TRBJ1-4; no firm D call. The CDR3 totals 16 residues. Germline V gives CDR1 SGHVS, CDR2 FQNEAQ. V was pared by 3 bases and J by 2 bases, with 13 bases between.

This chain links TRBV9 with TRBJ2-4; 10 nucleotides align to TRBD2. Germline V gives CDR1 SGDLS, CDR2 YYNGEE. The CDR3 extends over 19 amino acids. V shed 4 bases, J shed 2 bases, and the junction held 15 bases outside the gene matches. The CDR3 coding sequence is TGTGCCAGCAGCCCGAGACTAGCGGGTGGAGGGTTGACCAAAAACATTCAGTACTTC. Its translation: CASSPRLAGGGLTKNIQYF.

The CDR3 region is CASSLSPGGEETQYF. The CDR3 DNA reads TGCGCCAGCAGCTTGTCGCCAGGGGGCGAAGAGACCCAGTACTTC. The V gene is TRBV5-1, the J gene TRBJ2-5, with 8 bases identical to TRBD1. The CDR3 sequence is 15 residues long. Looked up from germline, CDR1 is SGHRS and CDR2 is YFSETQ. The V and J ends lost 1 base and 3 bases, in that order; junction bases with no gene match: 5.

This clone showed up just once. This chain joins TRBV5-8 and TRBJ2-2; no clear D. The CDR3 has 13 residues. From germline, CDR1 is SGHTS and CDR2 YDEGEE. Trimming removed 1 base at V and 1 base at J, with 2 bases between. The CDR3 bases are TGTGCCAGCAGCTTGCGGAACACCGGGGAGCTGTTTTTT. Protein: CASSLRNTGELFF. Looking up the rest from reference TRBV5-8 and TRBJ2-2 gives the full variable domain: EAGVTQSPTHLIKTRGQQATLRCSPISGHTSVYWYQQALGLGLQFLLWYDEGEERNRGNFPPRFSGRQFPNYSSELNVNALELEDSALYLCASSLRNTGELFFGEGSRLTVL.

This clone was counted once. The DNA for the CDR3 is TGTGCCAGCAGCTCATACAGGGTGAATTCACCCCTCCACTTT. Translated: CASSSYRVNSPLHF. This chain uses TRBV11-2 with TRBJ1-6; D might be TRBD1 (6 bases). V was shortened by 4 bases and J by 7 bases, with 11 bases between the two germline ends. The CDR3 runs 14 residues. The germline CDR1 and CDR2 sequences are SGHAT and FQNNGV.

Here the CDR3 reads CASSSHNSGGGTEAFF. The CDR3 DNA follows: TGTGCCAGCAGCTCGCACAACTCAGGGGGCGGCACTGAAGCTTTCTTT. The chain is built from TRBV7-2 and TRBJ1-1, with 8 bases aligning to TRBD1. The CDR3 consists of 16 residues. The V segment lost 4 bases and the J segment 4 bases; nucleotides outside the gene matches: 11. The germline CDR1 and CDR2 sequences are SGHTA and FQGNSA.

This chain links TRBV29-1 with TRBJ2-1; D is ambiguous. CDR1 is SQVTM, CDR2 ANQGSEA, per germline. V was shortened by 8 bases and J by 0 bases, with 17 bases between the two germline ends. The CDR3 consists of 15 residues. This chain's CDR3 is CSLQLQSGSYNEQFF. Here the CDR3 DNA reads TGCAGCCTCCAACTTCAATCTGGCTCCTACAATGAGCAGTTCTTC.

The chain combines TRBV5-8 with TRBJ2-1, with 7 bases matching TRBD1. Germline CDR1 and CDR2: SGHTS and YDEGEE. With V trimmed by 7 bases and J by 4 bases, 5 bases remained unmatched. The CDR3 covers 13 residues. CDR3: CASLRDRYNEQFF. Written as DNA, the CDR3 is TGTGCCAGCCTTAGGGACAGATACAATGAGCAGTTCTTC. Full variable domain (missing parts from reference TRBV5-8 and TRBJ2-1): EAGVTQSPTHLIKTRGQQATLRCSPISGHTSVYWYQQALGLGLQFLLWYDEGEERNRGNFPPRFSGRQFPNYSSELNVNALELEDSALYLCASLRDRYNEQFFGPGTRLTVL.

This rearrangement joins TRBV5-5 to TRBJ2-6, with D possibly TRBD1 on 6 matching bases. This CDR3 region has 16 residues. CDR1 and CDR2 (germline): SGHKS, YYEKEE (reference sequence). The germline V and J ends were trimmed by 3 bases and 2 bases, with 12 bases remaining between them. The DNA of the CDR3 is TGTGCCAGCAGCTGGCTTACAGGGACTGGGGCCAACGTCCTGACTTTC. This encodes CASSWLTGTGANVLTF.

The chain recombines TRBV4-2 with TRBJ1-1; D perhaps matches TRBD1 (6 bases). V gave up 3 bases and J gave up 2 bases, with 16 bases separating them. Germline loops: CDR1 LGHNA, CDR2 YNFKEQ. This CDR3 has 16 amino acids. The CDR3 DNA sequence: TGTGCCAGCAGCCAGCCGGGGGGCAGGATTAACACTGAAGCTTTCTTT. Translated, it gives CASSQPGGRINTEAFF.

This chain connects TRBV5-1 to TRBJ1-4; 8 bases fit TRBD1. The CDR3 is 16 residues long. Germline V CDR1 and CDR2: SGHRS, YFSETQ. V trimming: 4 bases; J trimming: 3 bases; junction bases outside the gene matches: 8. The CDR3 sequence: CASSGDRKRPNEKLFF. The CDR3 DNA is TGCGCCAGCAGCGGGGACAGGAAGCGGCCTAATGAAAAACTGTTTTTT.

This clone was detected a few times. The chain employs TRBV4-3 and TRBJ2-6; perhaps TRBD1 as D (6 bases). CDR1 and CDR2 (germline): LGHNA, YSLEER. V was cut by 4 bases and J by 0 bases, with 16 bases left in between. The CDR3 is made up of 18 amino acids. CDR3 coding DNA: TGCGCCAGCAGCCCAGCAGAGACAGGCGTCTCTGGGGCCAACGTCCTGACTTTC. This encodes CASSPAETGVSGANVLTF.

The chain combines TRBV27 with TRBJ2-2; D might be TRBD2 (7 bases). V was clipped by 2 bases and J by 4 bases, with 17 bases between them. The CDR3 spans 17 residues. The germline CDR1 and CDR2 sequences are MNHEY and SMNVEV (reference sequence). The CDR3 nucleotides are TGTGCCAGCAGTTTAGACGTAGGGGGGGCAGGCACCGGGGAGCTGTTTTTT. This sequence encodes CASSLDVGGAGTGELFF.

In its sample, this clone was seen a few times. The V gene is TRBV5-6, the J gene TRBJ2-7; 9 bases match TRBD1. Unmatched junction bases numbered 7, after V lost 4 bases and J lost 2 bases. Germline V gene data show CDR1 as SGHDT and CDR2 as YYEEEE. This CDR3 region has 15 residues. CDR3 bases: TGTGCCAGCAGCGTGGGGGACAGGGCTACCTACGAGCAGTACTTC. The encoded protein is CASSVGDRATYEQYF.

V is TRBV6-1 and J is TRBJ1-5; D ambiguous. The V end was cut by 3 bases, the J end by 4 bases, with 4 bases between. The CDR3 contains 12 residues. Germline CDR1 MNHNS, CDR2 SASEGT. As DNA, the CDR3 is TGTGCCAGCAGTGACGGTAATCAGCCCCAGCATTTT. It translates to CASSDGNQPQHF.

The rearrangement uses TRBV5-1 and TRBJ1-3, with 7 bases fitting TRBD1. The CDR3 extends over 14 amino acids. Germline V CDR1 and CDR2: SGHRS, YFSETQ. V gave up 3 bases and J gave up 2 bases; unmatched junction bases: 2. In nucleotides, the CDR3 is TGCGCCAGCAGCTCTGGGACAGCTGGAAACACCATATATTTT. This encodes CASSSGTAGNTIYF.